The next 20 T cell receptor beta chains were all read from a single sample in a study of blood T cell repertoires in COVID-19. Libraries were prepared by immunoSEQ multiplex PCR; TCRdb keeps only in-frame clonotypes and omits some of them. This table has some 260,000 clones, approximately 79% appearing once. The specimen was PBMCs or T cells enriched from blood (not recorded which). These receptors all come from a man aged 30 to 39 with acute COVID-19.

This chain joins TRBV7-2 and TRBJ2-1; 10 nucleotides align to TRBD2. This CDR3 is 16 amino acids long. V lost 1 base, J lost 4 bases, and 4 bases stayed unmatched. Germline V gene data show CDR1 as SGHTA and CDR2 as FQGNSA. The chain's CDR3 is CASSLGLAGAYNEQFF. DNA for the CDR3: TGTGCCAGCAGCTTAGGGCTAGCGGGGGCATACAATGAGCAGTTCTTC.

The rearrangement joins TRBV5-6 to TRBJ2-6, with TRBD1 as a possible D gene (5 bases). The V and J ends lost 3 bases and 0 bases respectively, with 10 bases between them. The CDR3 length is 16 residues. The germline V gene encodes CDR1 SGHDT and CDR2 YYEEEE. The CDR3 protein is CASSWTSYSGANVLTF. Written as DNA, the CDR3 is TGTGCCAGCAGCTGGACAAGTTACTCTGGGGCCAACGTCCTGACTTTC.

This clone was counted a few times. The rearrangement joins TRBV5-1 to TRBJ1-6, with 9 bases identical to TRBD1. CDR1 and CDR2 (germline): SGHRS, YFSETQ. The CDR3 is 15 residues long. V trimming: 0 bases; J trimming: 9 bases; junction bases outside the gene matches: 4. CDR3 region: CASSLVTGGGSPLHF. The CDR3 region has the DNA TGCGCCAGCAGCTTGGTCACAGGGGGCGGTTCACCCCTCCACTTT.

J is TRBJ2-3 and V is TRBV11-2, with D tentatively TRBD1 (5 bases). The V end lost 1 base, the J end lost 0 bases, and 11 bases lay between the germline ends. This CDR3 region has 16 residues. Germline assignment: CDR1 SGHAT and CDR2 FQNNGV. CDR3 protein: CASSLGQRASTDTQYF. Written as DNA, the CDR3 is TGTGCCAGCAGCTTAGGACAGCGCGCTAGCACAGATACGCAGTATTTT.

This clone was counted only a few times. The chain carries TRBV3-1 (or the pseudogene TRBV3-2) and TRBJ2-7, with a weak D call TRBD2 (5 bases). Trimming pared 4 bases from V and 6 bases from J, leaving 13 bases between. Germline V gene lookup returns CDR1 LGHDT and CDR2 YNNKEL (reference sequence). This CDR3 comprises 13 residues. As DNA, the CDR3 is TGTGCCAGCAGCCTTGGGAGATCGGGCGAGCAGTACGTC. Translated, it gives CASSLGRSGEQYV.

CDR3: CASSFRQGANYGYTF. CDR3 bases: TGTGCCAGCAGTTTCCGACAGGGGGCTAACTATGGCTACACCTTC. The V call is TRBV27, the J call TRBJ1-2; TRBD1 agrees at 9 bases. Per the germline V gene, CDR1 is MNHEY and CDR2 is SMNVEV (reference sequence). The CDR3 has 15 residues. With V trimmed by 3 bases and J by 0 bases, 2 bases remained unmatched.

The rearrangement uses TRBV11-2 and TRBJ1-4; D is perhaps TRBD1 (6 bases). Trimming pared 5 bases from V and 4 bases from J, leaving 8 bases between. Per germline, CDR1 SGHAT and CDR2 FQNNGV. The CDR3 contains 13 residues. CDR3 protein: CASSRTVNEKLFF. The CDR3, as DNA: TGTGCCAGCAGCCGGACAGTTAATGAAAAACTGTTTTTT.

The genes are TRBV4-3 and TRBJ2-1; tentatively, D is TRBD2 (5 bases). The germline V gene has CDR1 LGHNA and CDR2 YSLEER. The CDR3 is 17 residues long. V lost 0 bases to trimming and J lost 10 bases, with 22 bases between them. CDR3 region: CASSQDNFGLEGREQFF. CDR3 nucleotides: TGCGCCAGCAGCCAAGATAATTTTGGGCTAGAGGGTCGCGAGCAGTTCTTC.

V gene TRBV9 combines with J gene TRBJ2-2; a weak D match, TRBD2 (5 bases). V lost 1 base and J 1 base, leaving 11 bases between the germline ends. CDR3 length: 16 residues. The germline V gene has CDR1 SGDLS and CDR2 YYNGEE. CDR3 in DNA: TGTGCCAGCAGCGTAATGGCGGCGGGGAACACCGGGGAGCTGTTTTTT. It yields the protein CASSVMAAGNTGELFF.

V and J are TRBV3-1 (or the pseudogene TRBV3-2) and TRBJ1-4; D is perhaps TRBD1 (5 bases). The CDR3 sequence is 15 residues long. V was shortened by 1 base and J by 5 bases, with 11 bases between the two germline ends. Germline assignment: CDR1 LGHDT and CDR2 YNNKEL (reference sequence). The CDR3 is CASSQAGVFNEKLFF. CDR3 nucleotides: TGTGCCAGCAGCCAAGCGGGGGTCTTCAATGAAAAACTGTTTTTT.

This clone appeared once. The chain uses TRBV5-8 and TRBJ2-5; 8 bases map to TRBD1. Germline assignment: CDR1 SGHTS and CDR2 YDEGEE. This CDR3 has 13 residues. The junction had 6 bases not matched to a gene; V was cut back by 4 bases and J by 7 bases. The CDR3 is CASSTRTGRTQYF. The DNA of the CDR3 is TGTGCCAGCAGCACCCGGACAGGGCGGACCCAGTACTTC.

The rearrangement uses TRBV7-2 and TRBJ1-1, with D tentatively TRBD1 (6 bases). V lost 3 bases, J lost 5 bases, and 13 bases lay in between. Per the germline V gene, CDR1 is SGHTA and CDR2 is FQGNSA. The CDR3 extends over 14 amino acids. CDR3 residues: CASSFRGADTEAFF. Here the CDR3 DNA reads TGTGCCAGCAGCTTCCGGGGGGCGGATACTGAAGCTTTCTTT.

The rearrangement uses TRBV7-9 and TRBJ2-1; 10 nucleotides match TRBD2. The germline CDR1 and CDR2 sequences are SEHNR and FQNEAQ (reference sequence). The CDR3 is 19 amino acids. After removal of 5 bases from V and 5 bases from J, the junction contained 18 bases not matched to a gene. The CDR3 reads CASSPTLAGGPSPDNEQFF. CDR3 DNA: TGTGCCAGCAGCCCGACTTTAGCGGGAGGACCATCCCCAGACAATGAGCAGTTCTTC.

This clone was found once. V and J are TRBV24-1 and TRBJ2-3, with a tentative D call TRBD1 (6 bases). V lost 3 bases and J 0 bases, leaving 12 bases between the germline ends. The CDR3 is made up of 16 amino acids. The V gene's germline CDR1 is KGHDR and CDR2 SFDVKD. CDR3: CATSDRGQTSTDTQYF. CDR3 bases: TGTGCCACCAGTGATCGAGGACAGACAAGCACAGATACGCAGTATTTT.

J is TRBJ2-5 and V is TRBV24-1; TRBD2 matches at 8 bases. The CDR3 has 17 residues. Unmatched junction bases numbered 10, after V lost 0 bases and J lost 5 bases. The V gene's germline CDR1 is KGHDR and CDR2 SFDVKD. CDR3 sequence: CATSDLPGGPDRETQYF. The CDR3 region has the DNA TGTGCCACCAGTGATTTGCCGGGGGGGCCCGATCGGGAGACCCAGTACTTC.

J is TRBJ1-3 and V is TRBV5-1; 7 bases fit TRBD1. V was pared by 4 bases and J by 4 bases, with 5 bases of the junction left unmatched. Germline V gene lookup returns CDR1 SGHRS and CDR2 YFSETQ. CDR3 size: 14 residues. CDR3 DNA sequence: TGCGCCAGCAGCCCGCAGACAGGGGGAAACACCATATATTTT. It yields the protein CASSPQTGGNTIYF.

Points on this clone: One junction end disagrees with the germline gene, perhaps due to a read error. The rearrangement links TRBV5-1 to TRBJ2-1; 11 positions match TRBD2. The CDR3 consists of 15 residues. Germline V gene lookup returns CDR1 SGHRS and CDR2 YFSETQ. CDR3 coding DNA: TGTGCCAGCAGCCCTACTAGCGGGAGTTCCGGTGAGCAGTTCTTC. The encoded protein is CASSPTSGSSGEQFF.

This chain joins TRBV5-1 and TRBJ2-2, with D tentatively TRBD1 (5 bases). CDR3 length: 16 residues. Germline V CDR1 and CDR2: SGHRS, YFSETQ. Trimming shortened V by 9 bases and J by 4 bases, and 22 bases separated the two germline ends. The CDR3 is CATTTTRTPSTGELFF. CDR3 coding DNA: TGCGCCACCACAACCACAAGGACACCCTCCACCGGGGAGCTGTTTTTT. The full variable domain, rest sourced from reference TRBV5-1 and TRBJ2-2, is KAGVTQTPRYLIKTRGQQVTLSCSPISGHRSVSWYQQTPGQGLQFLFEYFSETQRNKGNFPGRFSGRQFSNSRSEMNVSTLELGDSALYLCATTTTRTPSTGELFFGEGSRLTVL.

This clone appeared a few times. V is TRBV9 and J is TRBJ2-1; D unresolved. The V end lost 0 bases, the J end lost 2 bases, and 9 bases lay between the germline ends. The CDR3 loop spans 15 amino acids. Germline CDR1 is SGDLS and CDR2 is YYNGEE. CDR3 protein: CASSVGGNPYNEQFF. The CDR3 DNA sequence: TGTGCCAGCAGCGTAGGAGGAAATCCCTACAATGAGCAGTTCTTC. The complete variable domain, with remaining parts taken from reference TRBV9 and TRBJ2-1, reads DSGVTQTPKHLITATGQRVTLRCSPRSGDLSVYWYQQSLDQGLQFLIQYYNGEERAKGNILERFSAQQFPDLHSELNLSSLELGDSALYFCASSVGGNPYNEQFFGPGTRLTVL.

CDR3 in DNA: TGTGCCAGTAGTATGAGCGGGGTGAACACAGATACGCAGTATTTT. It is translated as CASSMSGVNTDTQYF. The chain recombines TRBV19 with TRBJ2-3, with TRBD2 matching 7 bases. J was trimmed by 2 bases and V by 3 bases; bases with no gene match: 5. The CDR3 extends over 15 amino acids. Germline V gives CDR1 LNHDA, CDR2 SQIVND (reference sequence).